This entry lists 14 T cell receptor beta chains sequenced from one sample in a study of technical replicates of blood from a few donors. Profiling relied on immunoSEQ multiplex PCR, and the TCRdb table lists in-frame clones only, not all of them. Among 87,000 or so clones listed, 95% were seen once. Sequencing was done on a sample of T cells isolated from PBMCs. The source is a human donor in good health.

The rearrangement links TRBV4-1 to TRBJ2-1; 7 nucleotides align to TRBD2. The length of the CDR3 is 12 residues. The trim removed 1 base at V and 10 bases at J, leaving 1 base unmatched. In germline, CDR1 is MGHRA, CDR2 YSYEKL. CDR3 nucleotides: TGCGCCAGCAGCCAAGCTAGCGGAGAGCAGTTCTTC. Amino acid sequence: CASSQASGEQFF.

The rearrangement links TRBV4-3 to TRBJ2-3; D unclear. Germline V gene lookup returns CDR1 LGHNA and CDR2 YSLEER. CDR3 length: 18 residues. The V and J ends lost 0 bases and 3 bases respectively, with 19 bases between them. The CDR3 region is CASSQDFTVGVGTDTQYF. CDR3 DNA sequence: TGCGCCAGCAGCCAAGATTTTACCGTAGGAGTTGGGACAGATACGCAGTATTTT.

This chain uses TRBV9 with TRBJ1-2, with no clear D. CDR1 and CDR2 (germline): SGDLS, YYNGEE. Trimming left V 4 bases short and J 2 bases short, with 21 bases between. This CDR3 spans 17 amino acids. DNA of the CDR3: TGTGCCAGCAGCCAAGACGAGGGAGCATTCCAGAACTATGGCTACACCTTC. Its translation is CASSQDEGAFQNYGYTF.

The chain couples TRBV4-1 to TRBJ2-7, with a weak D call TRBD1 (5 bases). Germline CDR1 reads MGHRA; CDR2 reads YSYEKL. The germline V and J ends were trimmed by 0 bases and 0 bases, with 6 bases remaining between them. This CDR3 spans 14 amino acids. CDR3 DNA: TGCGCCAGCAGCCAAGAACAGGACTCCTACGAGCAGTACTTC. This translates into CASSQEQDSYEQYF.

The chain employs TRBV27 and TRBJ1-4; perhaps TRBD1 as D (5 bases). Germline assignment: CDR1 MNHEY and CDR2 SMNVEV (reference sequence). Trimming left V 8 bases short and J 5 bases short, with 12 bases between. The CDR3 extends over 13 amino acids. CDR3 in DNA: TGTGCCAGCTTAGGGGCCGGGAATGAAAAACTGTTTTTT. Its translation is CASLGAGNEKLFF. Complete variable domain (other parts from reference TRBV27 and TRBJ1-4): EAQVTQNPRYLITVTGKKLTVTCSQNMNHEYMSWYRQDPGLGLRQIYYSMNVEVTDKGDVPEGYKVSRKEKRNFPLILESPSPNQTSLYFCASLGAGNEKLFFGSGTQLSVL.

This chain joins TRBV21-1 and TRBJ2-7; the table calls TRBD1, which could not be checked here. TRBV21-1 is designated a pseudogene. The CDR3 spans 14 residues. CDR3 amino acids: CASSKDTNSYEQYF. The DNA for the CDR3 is TGTGCCAGCAGCAAAGACACGAACTCCTACGAGCAGTACTTC.

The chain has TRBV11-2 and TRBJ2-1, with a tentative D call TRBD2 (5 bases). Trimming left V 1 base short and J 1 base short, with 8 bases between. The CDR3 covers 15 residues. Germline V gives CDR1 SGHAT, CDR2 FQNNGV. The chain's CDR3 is CASSLGAGSYNEQFF. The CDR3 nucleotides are TGTGCCAGCAGCTTAGGGGCGGGTTCCTACAATGAGCAGTTCTTC.

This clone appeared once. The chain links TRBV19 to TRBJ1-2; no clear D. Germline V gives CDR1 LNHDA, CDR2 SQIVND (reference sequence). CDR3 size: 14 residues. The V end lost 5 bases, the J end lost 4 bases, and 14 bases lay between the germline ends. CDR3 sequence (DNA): TGTGCCAGTAGTTCTAAAGAGGGAATCTATGGCTACACCTTC. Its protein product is CASSSKEGIYGYTF.

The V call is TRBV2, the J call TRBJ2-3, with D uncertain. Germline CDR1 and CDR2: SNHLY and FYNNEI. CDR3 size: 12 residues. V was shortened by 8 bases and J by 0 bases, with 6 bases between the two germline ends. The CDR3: CASLSSTDTQYF. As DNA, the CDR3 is TGTGCCAGCTTGAGTAGCACAGATACGCAGTATTTT.

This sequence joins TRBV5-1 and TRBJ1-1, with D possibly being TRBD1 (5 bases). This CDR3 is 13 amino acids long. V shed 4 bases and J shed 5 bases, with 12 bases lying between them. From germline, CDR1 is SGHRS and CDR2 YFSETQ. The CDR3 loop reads CASSGAGWTEAFF. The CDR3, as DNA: TGCGCCAGCAGCGGGGCAGGGTGGACTGAAGCTTTCTTT.

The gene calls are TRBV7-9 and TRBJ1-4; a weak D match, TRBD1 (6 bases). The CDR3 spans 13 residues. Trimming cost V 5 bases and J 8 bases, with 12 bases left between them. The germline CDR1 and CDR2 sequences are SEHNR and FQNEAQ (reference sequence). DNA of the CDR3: TGTGCCAGCAGCCCGTGGACAGCCGAAAAACTGTTTTTT. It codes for CASSPWTAEKLFF.

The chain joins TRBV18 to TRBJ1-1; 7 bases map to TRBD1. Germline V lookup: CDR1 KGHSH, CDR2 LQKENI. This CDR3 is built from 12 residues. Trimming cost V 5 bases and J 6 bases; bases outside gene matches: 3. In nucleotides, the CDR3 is TGTGCCAGCTCAGCTGGACAGGCTGAAGCTTTCTTT. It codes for CASSAGQAEAFF. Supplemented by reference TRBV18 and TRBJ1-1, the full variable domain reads NAGVMQNPRHLVRRRGQEARLRCSPMKGHSHVYWYRQLPEEGLKFMVYLQKENIIDESGMPKERFSAEFPKEGPSILRIQQVVRGDSAAYFCASSAGQAEAFFGQGTRLTVV.

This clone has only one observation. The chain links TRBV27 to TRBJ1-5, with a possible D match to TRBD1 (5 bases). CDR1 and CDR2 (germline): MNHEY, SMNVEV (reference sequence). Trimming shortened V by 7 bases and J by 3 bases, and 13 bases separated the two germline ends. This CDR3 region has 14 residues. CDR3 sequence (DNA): TGTGCCAGCATGCCGATAGGGGCCAATCAGCCCCAGCATTTT. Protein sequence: CASMPIGANQPQHF.

CDR3 sequence: CASRLTGGPPEQYF. DNA of the CDR3: TGTGCCAGCAGGCTGACAGGGGGCCCCCCCGAGCAGTACTTC. This sequence joins TRBV27 and TRBJ2-7; TRBD1 matches 10 bases. This CDR3 contains 14 residues. Germline V lookup: CDR1 MNHEY, CDR2 SMNVEV (reference sequence). With 6 bases clipped from V and 6 bases from J, the junction kept 8 bases outside the gene matches.